This T cell receptor beta chain was obtained from a study of T cells in women clearing cervical HPV infection. Assay: immunoSEQ multiplex PCR; the TCRdb copy retains only in-frame clones and omits some. The sample table includes about 30,000 clones. As to this clone: Coverage ceases 3 residues before the CDR3 finishes, and the germline J gene fills in the end.

Looked up from germline, CDR1 is MNHNS and CDR2 is SASEGT. The CDR3 runs 16 residues. V dropped 3 bases and J dropped 0; count of bases not matched to a gene: 7. The chain links TRBV6-1 to TRBJ2-7, with 8 positions matching TRBD2. The sequencing sample was made of blood buffy coat. This clonotype was sampled from a woman aged 18 to 75 with a cervical HPV16 infection that either progressed to CIN3+ or cleared (not recorded which). The covered CDR3 bases are TGTGCCAGCAGTGATTTTGTAGCGGGGTCCTCCTACGAG. It specifies CASSDFVAGSSYE. The CDR3 in full is CASSDFVAGSSYEQYF.